This TCR beta chain was captured in a study of response to subunit inactivated influenza vaccine. The CDR3 loop spans 17 amino acids. Germline lookup yields CDR1 MDHEN and CDR2 SYDVKM. After removal of 6 bases from V and 0 bases from J, the junction contained 14 bases not matched to a gene. TCRdb reprocessed the RT-PCR reads via MiXCR and lists one record per CDR3 protein. This sample carries 550,000 to 800,000 distinct CDR3 sequences, more than 11% of them seen once, and the ten largest clones take roughly 6.4%. This clonotype was recorded a few times. Its target is not known. Study-wide points: Each seasonal flu vaccination may recruit only limited new T cells, authors suggested.

The specimen comprised PBMCs from blood, sampled around 14 days before vaccination. The chain carries TRBV28 and TRBJ2-7, with TRBD2 matching 7 bases. The TCR was taken from a man aged 45-65 years who received an inactivated influenza vaccine. In DNA form, the CDR3 reads TGTGCCAGCAGCCTCCCGGGACTAACCCGGGCCTCCTACGAGCAGTACTTC. Translating gives CASSLPGLTRASYEQYF.